This section outlines one T cell receptor (beta chain) sequence together with its context. Its antigen is unknown. Measured with immunoSEQ multiplex PCR; TCRdb has only the in-frame clones, and not every one. The profile shows about 120,000 clones, approximately 95% of them singletons. V was shortened by 4 bases and J by 3 bases, with 12 bases between the two germline ends. CDR1 and CDR2 from the germline V gene are MGHRA and YSYEKL. This CDR3 is 14 amino acids long. The sample comes from a study of graft-versus-host responses after intestinal transplantation. Study summary: Those transplanted obtained multivisceral, liver-intestinal, or isolated intestinal grafts.

General study findings and limits: Within the allografts of patients who had graft-donor T cell macrochimerism, graft-versus-host to host-versus-graft clonal ratios were high.

The sequences come from unstimulated CD4+ T cells sorted from spleen or lymph node cells, collected before intestinal transplant. The sequence was obtained from a human donor who received an intestinal transplant. The rearrangement uses TRBV4-1 and TRBJ2-5; maybe TRBD1 (6 bases). DNA of the CDR3: TGCGCCAGCAGCCTCAAGGGGGAAAAAGAGACCCAGTACTTC. It yields the protein CASSLKGEKETQYF.